This section outlines one TCR beta chain sequence together with its context. Its target is unknown. The sample is drawn from a study of vaccination effects on CD4 cells after COVID-19. Findings and caveats of the study: Clones from infection and from vaccination both contracted markedly late after vaccination. From healthy vaccinees, only 1 of 255 vaccine-induced clones also reacted to common cold coronaviruses.

Under the ViraFEST assay, PBMC were stimulated with viral peptide pools so that antigen-specific CD4+ T cells expanded. Sequencing was performed afterwards. Investigators separated out CD4+ T cells once around 10 days of culture had passed. Vaccine recipients, nucleocapsid antibody negative, had no prior SARS-CoV-2 infection. The CDR3 runs 12 residues. The germline V and J ends were trimmed by 0 bases and 5 bases, with 5 bases remaining between them. Germline V lookup: CDR1 SGDLS, CDR2 YYNGEE. Method: immunoSEQ multiplex PCR; TCRdb's copy keeps in-frame clones and lacks some. The table includes approximately 21,000 clones, almost 70% detected once.

The rearrangement joins TRBV9 to TRBJ1-1; no firm D call. The sample here was CD4+ T cells from PBMCs cultured with HCoV-NL63 spike peptides, taken before COVID-19 vaccination. This receptor was identified in a human donor who received a COVID-19 vaccine. The CDR3 here is CASSVAETEAFF. For the CDR3, the DNA is TGTGCCAGCAGCGTAGCAGAGACTGAAGCTTTCTTT.